This TCR beta chain was found in a study of CD8 T cells in ankylosing spondylitis. Via MiXCR, TCRdb re-called the 5' RACE reads, giving one row per CDR3 protein. The sample has a few hundred thousand distinct CDR3 sequences, around a tenth seen once. This CDR3 spans 13 amino acids. Germline CDR1 and CDR2: SGHAT and FQNNGV. Trimming took off 2 bases at V and 2 bases at J, with 5 bases between the two ends. This sequence originates from a male donor with ankylosing spondylitis or in good health (not recorded which). This rearrangement joins TRBV11-2 to TRBJ2-3; D ambiguous. The sequencing input was blood, either unsorted or a sorted T cell fraction (not recorded which). CDR3 DNA: TGTGCCAGCAGCTTAACCACCACAGATACGCAGTATTTT. Its protein product is CASSLTTTDTQYF.